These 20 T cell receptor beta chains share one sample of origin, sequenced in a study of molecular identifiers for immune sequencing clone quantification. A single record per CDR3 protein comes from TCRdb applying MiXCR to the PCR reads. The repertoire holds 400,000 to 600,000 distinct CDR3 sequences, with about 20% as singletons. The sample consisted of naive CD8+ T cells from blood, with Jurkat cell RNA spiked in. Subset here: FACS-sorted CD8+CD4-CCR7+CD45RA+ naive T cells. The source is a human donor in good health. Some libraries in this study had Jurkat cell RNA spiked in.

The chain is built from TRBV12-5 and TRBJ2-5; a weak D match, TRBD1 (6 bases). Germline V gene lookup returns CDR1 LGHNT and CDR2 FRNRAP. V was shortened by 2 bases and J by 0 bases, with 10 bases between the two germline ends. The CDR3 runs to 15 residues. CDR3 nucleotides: TGTGCTAGTGGTTTGTCTACAGGGTACCAAGAGACCCAGTACTTC. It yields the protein CASGLSTGYQETQYF.

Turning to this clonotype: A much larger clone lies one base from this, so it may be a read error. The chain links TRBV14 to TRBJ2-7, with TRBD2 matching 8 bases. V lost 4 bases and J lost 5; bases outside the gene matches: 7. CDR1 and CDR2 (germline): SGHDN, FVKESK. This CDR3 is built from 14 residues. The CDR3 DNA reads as TGTGCCAGCAGCCGAGACGGGGGGGTGAACGAGCAGTACTTC. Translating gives CASSRDGGVNEQYF.

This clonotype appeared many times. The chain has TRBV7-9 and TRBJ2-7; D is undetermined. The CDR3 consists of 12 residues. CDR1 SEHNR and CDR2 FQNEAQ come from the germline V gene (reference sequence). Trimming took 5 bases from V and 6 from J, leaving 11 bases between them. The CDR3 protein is CASSPPLSEQYF. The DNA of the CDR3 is TGTGCCAGCAGCCCCCCGTTAAGCGAGCAGTACTTC. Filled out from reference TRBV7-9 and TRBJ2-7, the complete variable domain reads DTGVSQNPRHKITKRGQNVTFRCDPISEHNRLYWYRQTLGQGPEFLTYFQNEAQLEKSRLLSDRFSAERPKGSFSTLEIQRTEQGDSAMYLCASSPPLSEQYFGPGTRLTVT.

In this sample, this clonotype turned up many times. The CDR3 protein is CASSLGRVSTNEKLFF. CDR3 sequence (DNA): TGTGCCAGCAGCTTAGGGAGAGTTTCAACTAATGAAAAACTGTTTTTT. The rearrangement joins TRBV7-9 to TRBJ1-4; D unresolved. Germline V lookup: CDR1 SEHNR, CDR2 FQNEAQ (reference sequence). V lost 1 base to trimming and J lost 0 bases, with 9 bases between them. This CDR3 spans 16 amino acids.

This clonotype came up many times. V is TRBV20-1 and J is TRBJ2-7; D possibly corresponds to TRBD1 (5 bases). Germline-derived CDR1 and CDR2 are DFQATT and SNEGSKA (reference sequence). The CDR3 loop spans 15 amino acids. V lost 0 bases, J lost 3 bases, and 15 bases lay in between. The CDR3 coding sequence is TGCAGTGCTAGAGATCCGCTGGACACCCGCTACGAGCAGTACTTC. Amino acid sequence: CSARDPLDTRYEQYF.

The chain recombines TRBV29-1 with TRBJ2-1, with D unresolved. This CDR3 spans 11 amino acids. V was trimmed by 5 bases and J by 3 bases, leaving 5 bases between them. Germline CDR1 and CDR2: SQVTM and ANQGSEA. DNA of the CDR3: TGCAGCGTTACGAACTACAATGAGCAGTTCTTC. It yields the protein CSVTNYNEQFF.

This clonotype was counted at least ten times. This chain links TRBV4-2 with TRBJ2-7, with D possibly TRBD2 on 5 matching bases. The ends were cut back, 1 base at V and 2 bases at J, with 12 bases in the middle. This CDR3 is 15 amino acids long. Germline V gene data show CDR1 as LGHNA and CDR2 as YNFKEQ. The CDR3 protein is CASSQGASPAYEQYF. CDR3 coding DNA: TGTGCCAGCAGCCAAGGGGCTAGCCCGGCCTACGAGCAGTACTTC.

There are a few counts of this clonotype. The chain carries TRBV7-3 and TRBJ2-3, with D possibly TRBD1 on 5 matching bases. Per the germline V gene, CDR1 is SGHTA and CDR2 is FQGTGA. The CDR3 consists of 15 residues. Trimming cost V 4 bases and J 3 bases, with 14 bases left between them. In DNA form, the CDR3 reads TGTGCCAGCAGCTCAGGGCTAAGTGATACAGATACGCAGTATTTT. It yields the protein CASSSGLSDTDTQYF.

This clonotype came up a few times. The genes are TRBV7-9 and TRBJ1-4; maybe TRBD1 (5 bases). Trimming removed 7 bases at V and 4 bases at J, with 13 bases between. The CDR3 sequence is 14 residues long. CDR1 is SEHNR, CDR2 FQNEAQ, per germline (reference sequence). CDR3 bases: TGTGCCAGCACCGCGACAGAAATTAATGAAAAACTGTTTTTT. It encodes CASTATEINEKLFF.

CDR3 protein: CAWSVLTGNTDTQYF. CDR3 sequence (DNA): TGTGCCTGGAGTGTTTTGACAGGGAACACAGATACGCAGTATTTT. The rearrangement links TRBV30 to TRBJ2-3; 7 nucleotides align to TRBD1. The germline gives CDR1 GTSNPN, CDR2 SVGIG (reference sequence). V shed 0 bases and J 2 bases; nucleotides not matched to a gene: 5. The CDR3 has 15 residues.

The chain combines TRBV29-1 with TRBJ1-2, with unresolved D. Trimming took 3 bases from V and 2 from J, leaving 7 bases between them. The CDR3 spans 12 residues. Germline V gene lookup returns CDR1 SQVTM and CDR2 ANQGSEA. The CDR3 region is CSVDERNYGYTF. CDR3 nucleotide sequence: TGCAGCGTTGACGAGAGAAACTATGGCTACACCTTC.

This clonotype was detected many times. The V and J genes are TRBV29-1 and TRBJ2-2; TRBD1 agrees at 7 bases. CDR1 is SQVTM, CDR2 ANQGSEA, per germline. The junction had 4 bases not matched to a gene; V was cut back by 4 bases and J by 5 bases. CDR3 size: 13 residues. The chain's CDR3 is CSVVSGGTGELFF. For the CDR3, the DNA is TGCAGCGTTGTTTCAGGGGGAACCGGGGAGCTGTTTTTT.

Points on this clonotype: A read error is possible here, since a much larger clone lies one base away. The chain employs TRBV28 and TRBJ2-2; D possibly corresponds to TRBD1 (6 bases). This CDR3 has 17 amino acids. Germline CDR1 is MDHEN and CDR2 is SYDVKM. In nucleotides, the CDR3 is TGTGCCAGCAGTTTATTTCGGGACACAAAATACACCGGGGAGCTGTCTTTT. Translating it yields CASSLFRDTKYTGELSF.

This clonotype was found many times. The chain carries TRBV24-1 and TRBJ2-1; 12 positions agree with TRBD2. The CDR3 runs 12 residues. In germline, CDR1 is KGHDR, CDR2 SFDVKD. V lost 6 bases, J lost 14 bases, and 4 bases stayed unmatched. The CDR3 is CATSWTSGEKFF. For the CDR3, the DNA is TGTGCCACCAGTTGGACTAGCGGGGAGAAGTTCTTC.

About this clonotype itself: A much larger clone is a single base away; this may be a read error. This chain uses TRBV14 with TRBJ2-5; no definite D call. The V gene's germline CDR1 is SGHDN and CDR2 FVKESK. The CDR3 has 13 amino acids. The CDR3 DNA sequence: TGTACCAGCAGCCCATTCAGCCAAGAGACCCAGTACTTC. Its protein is CTSSPFSQETQYF.

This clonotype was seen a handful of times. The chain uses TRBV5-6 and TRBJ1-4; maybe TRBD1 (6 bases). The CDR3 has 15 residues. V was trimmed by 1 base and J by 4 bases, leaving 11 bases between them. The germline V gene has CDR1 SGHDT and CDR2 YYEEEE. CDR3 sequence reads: CASSLLGDINEKLFF. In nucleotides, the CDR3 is TGTGCCAGCAGCTTGCTGGGGGACATTAATGAAAAACTGTTTTTT. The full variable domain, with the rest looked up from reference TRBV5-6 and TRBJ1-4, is DAGVTQSPTHLIKTRGQQVTLRCSPKSGHDTVSWYQQALGQGPQFIFQYYEEEERQRGNFPDRFSGHQFPNYSSELNVNALLLGDSALYLCASSLLGDINEKLFFGSGTQLSVL.

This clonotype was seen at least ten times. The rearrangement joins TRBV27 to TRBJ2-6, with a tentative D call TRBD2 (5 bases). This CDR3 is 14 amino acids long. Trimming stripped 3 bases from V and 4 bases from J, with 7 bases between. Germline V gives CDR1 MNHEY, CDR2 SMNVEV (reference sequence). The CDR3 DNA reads TGTGCCAGCAGTTTCAGAGGGGGGGCCAACGTCCTGACTTTC. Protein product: CASSFRGGANVLTF.

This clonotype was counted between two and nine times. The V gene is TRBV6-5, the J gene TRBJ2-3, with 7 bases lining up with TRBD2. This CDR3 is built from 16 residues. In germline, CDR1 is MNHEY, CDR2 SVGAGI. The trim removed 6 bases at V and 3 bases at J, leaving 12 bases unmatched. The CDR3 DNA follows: TGTGCCAGCAGCCCCATACTAGCGAAGCGGACAGATACGCAGTATTTT. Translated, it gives CASSPILAKRTDTQYF.

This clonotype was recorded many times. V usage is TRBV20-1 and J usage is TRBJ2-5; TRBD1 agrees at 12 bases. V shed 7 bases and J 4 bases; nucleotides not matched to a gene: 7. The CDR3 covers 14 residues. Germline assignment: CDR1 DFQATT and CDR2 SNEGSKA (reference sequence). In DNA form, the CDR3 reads TGCAGTGAGGAACGGGACAGGGGGCCAGAGACCCAGTACTTC. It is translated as CSEERDRGPETQYF.

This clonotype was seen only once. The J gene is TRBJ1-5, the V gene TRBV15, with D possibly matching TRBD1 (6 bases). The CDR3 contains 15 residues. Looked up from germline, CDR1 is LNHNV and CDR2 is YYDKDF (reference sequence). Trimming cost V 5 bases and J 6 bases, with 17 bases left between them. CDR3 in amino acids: CATSVRTAPGQPQHF. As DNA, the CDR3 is TGTGCCACCAGCGTGAGGACAGCCCCGGGTCAGCCCCAGCATTTT.